The rows below give T cell receptor beta chains drawn from one sample of a study of identical twins. One entry per CDR3 protein, called by TCRdb with MiXCR from the 5' RACE reads. The table records around 530,000 distinct CDR3 sequences, 13% to 15% of them present only once. In addition, the sample was reused for a study of yellow fever vaccine responses in identical twins.

Sequenced: CD4+ T cells sorted from blood. Every receptor here comes from a young woman in good health. CDR3s include the opening cysteine and the closing phenylalanine or tryptophan. The D gene is left open where the match is weak. Clone sizes are given selectively: once, few, many, or a class where the clone is expanded.

clone_size d_call j_call v_call cdr3_nt cdr3_aa
few TRBD2 TRBJ2-7 TRBV12-3/TRBV12-4 TGTGCCAGCAGTTTGAGCGGGAGGATCCACGAGCAGTACTTC CASSLSGRIHEQYF
. TRBD2 TRBJ2-1 TRBV12-5 TGTGCTAGTGGTTTGGTAGCGGGGGGGTACAATGAGCAGTTCTTC CASGLVAGGYNEQFF
. . TRBJ2-1 TRBV28 TGTGCCATCAGTCTCACTTTGCGTGAGCAGTTCTTC CAISLTLREQFF
few . TRBJ1-3 TRBV10-3 TGTGCCATCAGTGGTAAACAGGGTATTGGTGGAAACACCATATATTTT CAISGKQGIGGNTIYF
few . TRBJ2-2 TRBV5-1 TGCGCCAGCAGCGCCGGCGGGACTCACACCGGGGAGCTGTTTTTT CASSAGGTHTGELFF
once . TRBJ1-1 TRBV11-2 TGTGCCAGCAGCTTAGATTCCGCTGGGGGGACTGAAGCTTTCTTT CASSLDSAGGTEAFF
few . TRBJ2-6 TRBV24-1 TGTGCCACCAGTGAGGGGGGCTCTGGGGCCAACGTCCTGACTTTC CATSEGGSGANVLTF
few TRBD1 TRBJ1-1 TRBV27 TGTGCCAGCAGCCGTGACAGGGGGGACACTGAAGCTTTCTTT CASSRDRGDTEAFF
. TRBD2 TRBJ2-7 TRBV12-3/TRBV12-4 TGTGCCAGCAGCCCCCGGGGGGGGGACGACGAGCAGTACTTC CASSPRGGDDEQYF
few . TRBJ1-1 TRBV20-1 TGCAGTGCTAGAGAGAACACACTAAACACTGAAGCTTTCTTT CSARENTLNTEAFF
. . TRBJ2-1 TRBV4-1 TGCGCCAGCAGCCAACTATATCGGGACCCCCTGAACAATGAGCAGTTCTTC CASSQLYRDPLNNEQFF
. . TRBJ2-2 TRBV7-9 TGTGCCAGCAGCTTAGCGGACAGTTCCCGGGCCACCGGGGAGCTGTTTTTT CASSLADSSRATGELFF
. . TRBJ2-7 TRBV5-1 TGCGCCAGCAGCTTGGCCTCCGGGGACTACGAGCAGTACTTC CASSLASGDYEQYF
. . TRBJ1-5 TRBV20-1 TGCAGTGCCGCGACGTGGACTCAGCCCCAGCATTTT CSAATWTQPQHF
. . TRBJ2-4 TRBV2 TGTGCCAGCAGTGAGGGCAGGAGTTTGGCCAAAAACATTCAGTACTTC CASSEGRSLAKNIQYF
. TRBD2 TRBJ2-1 TRBV7-3 TGTGCCAGCAGCTCGGGACTAGCTCCCCTCAATGAGCAGTTCTTC CASSSGLAPLNEQFF
many TRBD2 TRBJ2-7 TRBV5-1 TGCGCCAGCAGCTTGGAGCTAGCGGGATCCTACGAGCAGTACTTC CASSLELAGSYEQYF
. TRBD2 TRBJ2-1 TRBV7-2 TGTGCCAGCAGCCGGAGTGCTAGCGGGGGGAATGAGCAGTTCTTC CASSRSASGGNEQFF
. . TRBJ1-6 TRBV27 TGTGCCAGCAGTTTGTCCCTCCGGGGTTCACCCCTCCACTTT CASSLSLRGSPLHF
. TRBD2 TRBJ2-7 TRBV5-1 TGCGCCAGCAGCCACTCCAAGGGACTAGGCGGCTTCGGGGAGCAGTACTTC CASSHSKGLGGFGEQYF
. TRBD2 TRBJ2-7 TRBV4-1 TGCGCCAGCAGCCAAGGGCGGGGGAGAGGGTCCTACGAGCAGTACTTC CASSQGRGRGSYEQYF
few TRBD2 TRBJ2-7 TRBV20-1 TGCAGTGCTAGAGACAGGGCTAGCGGGAGGTACGAGCAGTACTTC CSARDRASGRYEQYF
few TRBD2 TRBJ2-1 TRBV3-1 TGTGCCAGCAGCCCCCGACTAGCGGGAGTGCCTGAGCAGTTCTTC CASSPRLAGVPEQFF
. . TRBJ2-1 TRBV5-1 TGCGCCAGCAGCTTAAGGAATGAGGGGGATGAGCAGTTCTTC CASSLRNEGDEQFF
. . TRBJ1-6 TRBV6-1 TGTGCCAGCAGGCAGGATTCACCCCTCCACTTT CASRQDSPLHF
. TRBD1 TRBJ1-1 TRBV18 TGTGCCAGCTCACCCCAAGACCAGGGGGGTACTGAAGCTTTCTTT CASSPQDQGGTEAFF
few TRBD1 TRBJ2-5 TRBV10-3 TGTGCCAGCTCCGGGACAGAACAAGAGACCCAGTACTTC CASSGTEQETQYF
. TRBD1 TRBJ1-1 TRBV19 TGTGCCAGTAGGGAACAGGGGGCAAAGGGCACTGAAGCTTTCTTT CASREQGAKGTEAFF
few TRBD2 TRBJ2-3 TRBV27 TGTGCCAGCAGAATAACCCTTCTAGCGGGGGGGCTCGATACGCAGTATTTT CASRITLLAGGLDTQYF
. . TRBJ2-3 TRBV6-2/TRBV6-3 TGTGCCAGCAGTTACCATCTCGGAGCCAGCACAGATACGCAGTATTTT CASSYHLGASTDTQYF
. TRBD2 TRBJ2-5 TRBV20-1 TGCAGTGCTTTTAGCGGGAGGTGGGGAGAGACCCAGTACTTC CSAFSGRWGETQYF
. . TRBJ2-1 TRBV9 TGTGCCAGCAGCGTAGCTACTGGCGGCGAGCAGTTCTTC CASSVATGGEQFF
few . TRBJ2-4 TRBV2 TGTGCCAGCAGTTGGGTAGCCAAAAACATTCAGTACTTC CASSWVAKNIQYF
. . TRBJ1-2 TRBV14 TGTGCCAGCAGCCCTTCCTTGGGGGGCGCGTATGGCTACACCTTC CASSPSLGGAYGYTF
few TRBD2 TRBJ2-1 TRBV5-1 TGCGCCAGCAGCGTGAGCGGGGGGATATACAATGAGCAGTTCTTC CASSVSGGIYNEQFF
few . TRBJ2-3 TRBV20-1 TGCAGTGCTAGAGATCGAGGAGGGGCGCTAGATACGCAGTATTTT CSARDRGGALDTQYF
. TRBD2 TRBJ2-5 TRBV7-9 TGTGCCAGCAGCTTACTGAGGGCTAGCGGGGATCAAGAGACCCAGTACTTC CASSLLRASGDQETQYF
. TRBD1 TRBJ2-7 TRBV7-9 TGTGCCAGCCAGGGGGACTACGAGCAGTACTTC CASQGDYEQYF
. TRBD2 TRBJ2-3 TRBV6-1 TGTGCCAGCGGCGGGAGGGGAAGAACAGATACGCAGTATTTT CASGGRGRTDTQYF
few TRBD2 TRBJ2-3 TRBV7-6 TGTGCCTCCTCGGGAGGGCCCGATACGCAGTATTTT CASSGGPDTQYF
many . TRBJ2-6 TRBV5-1 TGCGCCAGCAGCGTAGGACGTGAACCCCCCTCTGGGGCCAACGTCCTGACTTTC CASSVGREPPSGANVLTF
. . TRBJ1-2 TRBV7-9 TGTGCCAGCAGCTCAACGGCTGGGTATAACTATGGCTACACCTTC CASSSTAGYNYGYTF
. . TRBJ2-7 TRBV4-1 TGCGCCAGCAGCCATCGGTGGGACATCTTAAGTTACGAGCAGTACTTC CASSHRWDILSYEQYF
. TRBD2 TRBJ2-7 TRBV18 TGTGCCAGCTCTCCCTCGGGACTAGCGGGAAATGAGCAGTACTTC CASSPSGLAGNEQYF
few . TRBJ1-3 TRBV7-9 TGTGCCAGCGGTCGGCGGGCTGGAAACACCATATATTTT CASGRRAGNTIYF